The 25 T cell receptor beta chains below come from one sample, sequenced in a study of cytomegalovirus exposure and HLA in healthy donors. The PCR employed 60 Vbeta primers together with 13 Jbeta primers. The protocol was immunoSEQ multiplex PCR, while the TCRdb copy is restricted to in-frame clones and leaves out a portion. The repertoire holds some 130,000 clones, roughly 9.6% seen once, with approximately 7.5% in the top ten. The sample consisted of PBMCs. These receptors were taken from a woman in her thirties or forties in good health and CMV-seropositive.

This chain connects TRBV6-5 to TRBJ2-2, with a tentative D call TRBD2 (6 bases). Germline CDR1 MNHEY, CDR2 SVGAGI. V was clipped by 6 bases and J by 4 bases, with 15 bases between them. This CDR3 comprises 15 residues. The DNA of the CDR3 is TGTGCCAGCAGCCCGCCAGGGAGGCTCACCGGGGAGCTGTTTTTT. Its protein product is CASSPPGRLTGELFF.

This clone was seen more than once but under ten times. V is TRBV7-9 and J is TRBJ2-7; 12 nucleotides align to TRBD2. Germline V lookup: CDR1 SEHNR, CDR2 FQNEAQ (reference sequence). V lost 4 bases to trimming and J lost 3 bases; unmatched junction nucleotides: 7. The length of the CDR3 is 16 residues. This chain's CDR3 is CASSSPGLAGNYEQYF. CDR3 nucleotides: TGTGCCAGCAGCTCCCCGGGACTAGCGGGTAACTACGAGCAGTACTTC.

This clone was counted a few times. The conserved phenylalanine or tryptophan is not found at the CDR3 terminus, so this likely reflects a read error. The DNA is omitted, as the CDR3 cannot be located on it reliably, and the CDR3 follows TCRdb's listing. This chain's CDR3 is CASSPGHLTDTKYL. The chain couples TRBV5-4 to TRBJ2-3; the table's D call, TRBD1, was not checked against the DNA. Germline CDR1 and CDR2: SGHNT and YYREEE (reference sequence). From its first to its last residue, the CDR3 has 14 amino acids.

This chain joins TRBV11-2 and TRBJ2-7; possibly TRBD1 for D (6 bases). Germline lookup yields CDR1 SGHAT and CDR2 FQNNGV. V shed 5 bases and J shed 0 bases, with 20 bases lying between them. The CDR3 covers 17 residues. The CDR3 DNA reads TGTGCCAGCAGCCTGGACAATACAGGGACGTTCTCCTACGAGCAGTACTTC. This translates into CASSLDNTGTFSYEQYF.

This clone was counted between two and nine times. This chain joins TRBV2 and TRBJ2-3; 7 bases line up with TRBD2. Germline assignment: CDR1 SNHLY and CDR2 FYNNEI. J gave up 6 bases and V 6 bases, and 3 bases lay outside the gene matches. This CDR3 region has 12 residues. CDR3 in amino acids: CASSLSGDTQYF. The CDR3 coding sequence is TGTGCCAGCAGCCTTAGCGGGGATACGCAGTATTTT.

This clone was recorded a few times. Other DNA sequences in the sample encode the same CDR3. The chain employs TRBV5-1 and TRBJ1-1, with a tentative D call TRBD1 (5 bases). The germline CDR1 and CDR2 sequences are SGHRS and YFSETQ. The CDR3 totals 14 residues. V was cut by 0 bases and J by 3 bases, with 9 bases left in between. CDR3 residues: CASSLVGGDTEAFF. The CDR3 coding sequence is TGCGCCAGCAGCTTGGTGGGGGGGGACACTGAAGCTTTCTTT.

The gene calls are TRBV7-8 and TRBJ2-7; TRBD2 matches at 9 bases. J was trimmed by 0 bases and V by 5 bases; bases with no gene match: 2. Looked up from germline, CDR1 is SGHVS and CDR2 is FQNEAQ. The CDR3 is 14 amino acids. The chain's CDR3 is CASSRLAVSYEQYF. In nucleotides, the CDR3 is TGTGCCAGCAGCCGACTAGCGGTCTCCTACGAGCAGTACTTC.

This chain links TRBV5-1 with TRBJ2-5; 10 positions agree with TRBD2. This CDR3 comprises 20 residues. CDR1 is SGHRS and CDR2 is YFSETQ in the germline V gene. V lost 0 bases and J lost 1; bases outside the gene matches: 15. CDR3 loop: CASSLAIIAGGSPGQETQYF. As DNA, the CDR3 is TGCGCCAGCAGCTTGGCCATAATAGCGGGGGGCTCCCCAGGCCAAGAGACCCAGTACTTC.

This clone was counted between two and nine times. The chain uses TRBV19 and TRBJ1-4, with D possibly being TRBD1 (5 bases). The CDR3 spans 14 residues. Germline V CDR1 and CDR2: LNHDA, SQIVND (reference sequence). V lost 0 bases to trimming and J lost 8 bases, with 10 bases between them. The CDR3: CASSIDTGSEKLFF. The CDR3 nucleotides are TGTGCCAGTAGTATAGATACAGGAAGCGAAAAACTGTTTTTT.

The chain uses TRBV10-1 and TRBJ2-7, with 11 positions matching TRBD1. The CDR3 extends over 15 amino acids. CDR1 WNHNN and CDR2 SYGVQD come from the germline V gene (reference sequence). V shed 0 bases, J shed 7 bases, and the junction held 5 bases outside the gene matches. In DNA, the CDR3 is TGCGCCAGCAGTGAGTCGGGACAGGGGGTCAGGGAGCAGTACTTC. It translates to CASSESGQGVREQYF.

The chain couples TRBV5-1 to TRBJ1-1; TRBD1 matches at 9 bases. V trimming: 5 bases; J trimming: 5 bases; junction bases outside the gene matches: 10. The CDR3 sequence is 15 residues long. Germline V CDR1 and CDR2: SGHRS, YFSETQ. The CDR3: CASSSTATGGTEAFF. The DNA of the CDR3 is TGCGCCAGCAGTTCAACCGCGACAGGGGGGACTGAAGCTTTCTTT.

The chain recombines TRBV5-1 with TRBJ2-5; tentatively, D is TRBD2 (6 bases). From germline, CDR1 is SGHRS and CDR2 YFSETQ. Trimming took 3 bases from V and 1 from J, leaving 10 bases between them. The CDR3 totals 14 residues. CDR3 loop: CASSWGTLQETQYF. DNA of the CDR3: TGCGCCAGCAGCTGGGGGACTCTCCAAGAGACCCAGTACTTC.

The CDR3 DNA sequence: TGTGCCAGTAGTGAGGGCCCGGGGGGCTACACCTTC. The encoded protein is CASSEGPGGYTF. This chain uses TRBV19 with TRBJ1-2; D is ambiguous. There are 12 residues in the CDR3. V lost 5 bases to trimming and J lost 8 bases, with 12 bases between them. Germline loops: CDR1 LNHDA, CDR2 SQIVND (reference sequence).

This rearrangement joins TRBV5-1 to TRBJ1-6; 7 positions match TRBD1. This CDR3 is 14 amino acids long. Germline loops: CDR1 SGHRS, CDR2 YFSETQ. The V segment lost 5 bases and the J segment 8 bases; nucleotides outside the gene matches: 7. In DNA form, the CDR3 reads TGCGCCAGCAGTTTACGACAGGGTGATTCACCCCTCCACTTT. It yields the protein CASSLRQGDSPLHF.

This clone was counted between two and nine times. The V gene is TRBV6-5, the J gene TRBJ2-1, with 8 bases matching TRBD2. The V gene end was trimmed by 2 bases and the J gene end by 7 bases; junction bases not matched to a gene: 10. The CDR3 loop spans 16 amino acids. Per the germline V gene, CDR1 is MNHEY and CDR2 is SVGAGI. The CDR3 spells CASSYRGGLGGNEQFF. The CDR3 nucleotides are TGTGCCAGCAGTTACCGGGGGGGACTGGGGGGGAATGAGCAGTTCTTC.

The chain has TRBV11-2 and TRBJ1-6; D not certain. This CDR3 comprises 17 residues. V dropped 4 bases and J dropped 7 bases, with 20 bases sitting between them. Germline CDR1 reads SGHAT; CDR2 reads FQNNGV. CDR3 nucleotides: TGTGCCAGCAGCTCCCAGAGGAGCCCGGGGAGGAATTCACCCCTCCACTTT. It yields the protein CASSSQRSPGRNSPLHF.

In this sample, this clone turned up a few times. The gene calls are TRBV5-6 and TRBJ1-5; D uncertain. Trimming took 0 bases from V and 2 from J, leaving 12 bases between them. The CDR3 length is 16 residues. The germline V gene encodes CDR1 SGHDT and CDR2 YYEEEE. The CDR3 sequence: CASSLGMGSGNQPQHF. DNA for the CDR3: TGTGCCAGCAGCTTGGGGATGGGCTCAGGCAATCAGCCCCAGCATTTT.

The CDR3 DNA is TGTGCCACCAGCAGAGATCGGGATGAGCAGTTCTTC. It yields the protein CATSRDRDEQFF. The V call is TRBV15, the J call TRBJ2-1; unclear D gene. The germline V gene encodes CDR1 LNHNV and CDR2 YYDKDF (reference sequence). This CDR3 spans 12 amino acids. The V end was cut by 0 bases, the J end by 8 bases, with 5 bases between.

The V call is TRBV11-3, the J call TRBJ2-7, with D possibly matching TRBD2 (5 bases). The CDR3 loop spans 13 amino acids. Between the trimmed V and J ends, which lost 0 bases and 5 bases, there was a span of 8 bases. The V gene's germline CDR1 is SGHNT and CDR2 YENEEA. The CDR3 sequence is CASSLESGNEQYF. CDR3 coding DNA: TGTGCCAGCAGCTTAGAATCCGGGAACGAGCAGTACTTC.

This clone was detected only a few times. V is TRBV5-4 and J is TRBJ2-5; TRBD2 aligns across 7 bases. The CDR3 is 14 amino acids. Germline loops: CDR1 SGHNT, CDR2 YYREEE (reference sequence). J gave up 5 bases and V 1 base, and 5 bases lay outside the gene matches. This CDR3 is CASSLPGRGETQYF. The CDR3 DNA reads TGTGCCAGCAGCTTGCCAGGGCGGGGGGAGACCCAGTACTTC.

This clone was counted between two and nine times. The chain recombines TRBV5-4 with TRBJ2-7, with D possibly being TRBD1 (6 bases). With 4 bases removed from V and 0 bases from J, the gap between germline ends came to 11 bases. The CDR3 consists of 14 residues. Germline CDR1 SGHNT, CDR2 YYREEE (reference sequence). CDR3 coding DNA: TGTGCCAGCAGCCCCGTGGACAGCTCCTACGAGCAGTACTTC. Residues: CASSPVDSSYEQYF.

There are many counts of this clone. The chain combines TRBV5-1 with TRBJ2-2, with TRBD1 matching over 10 bases. The germline CDR1 and CDR2 sequences are SGHRS and YFSETQ. After removal of 0 bases from V and 5 bases from J, the junction contained 7 bases not matched to a gene. The CDR3 length is 17 residues. The CDR3 coding sequence is TGCGCCAGCAGCTTGGAGACAGGGGGCGCAGGGACCGGGGAGCTGTTTTTT. Protein: CASSLETGGAGTGELFF. The variable domain in full, completed from reference TRBV5-1 and TRBJ2-2, reads KAGVTQTPRYLIKTRGQQVTLSCSPISGHRSVSWYQQTPGQGLQFLFEYFSETQRNKGNFPGRFSGRQFSNSRSEMNVSTLELGDSALYLCASSLETGGAGTGELFFGEGSRLTVL.

This chain uses TRBV29-1 with TRBJ1-2; a weak D match, TRBD1 (5 bases). Per the germline V gene, CDR1 is SQVTM and CDR2 is ANQGSEA. Trimming pared 3 bases from V and 5 bases from J, leaving 10 bases between. This CDR3 is built from 12 residues. The CDR3 reads CSVEGGRYGYTF. The CDR3 DNA is TGCAGCGTTGAGGGGGGTCGGTATGGCTACACCTTC.

CDR3 DNA: TGTGCCAGCAGAGCGGGGGGCAACACAGATACGCAGTATTTT. This codes for CASRAGGNTDTQYF. The chain joins TRBV6-5 to TRBJ2-3; 9 nucleotides line up with TRBD2. V dropped 6 bases and J dropped 2; count of bases not matched to a gene: 3. In germline, CDR1 is MNHEY, CDR2 SVGAGI. The CDR3 covers 14 residues.

The chain recombines TRBV5-1 with TRBJ2-3; a possible D gene is TRBD2 (5 bases). V was cut by 5 bases and J by 1 base, with 11 bases left in between. In germline, CDR1 is SGHRS, CDR2 YFSETQ. CDR3 length: 14 amino acids. CDR3 sequence (DNA): TGCGCCAGCAGTATTAGCGCCCGCACAGATACGCAGTATTTT. Amino acid sequence: CASSISARTDTQYF.